Sequencing of this T cell receptor (beta chain) was carried out in a study of shared clonotypes between healthy human individuals. The wider study: Per donor, CD8 memory used one plate, CD8 naive used two, CD4 memory used three and CD4 naive used three.

CD45RO-negative CD8 cells positively selected for CCR7 made up the naive population, which excluded terminally differentiated effector memory CD45RA+ cells. The trim removed 3 bases at V and 5 bases at J, leaving 10 bases unmatched. The germline CDR1 and CDR2 sequences are MDHEN and SYDVKM. The CDR3 spans 16 residues. Clones were read by immunoSEQ multiplex PCR, and TCRdb kept only the in-frame ones, dropping some. Altogether around 1.9 million clones are present, about 93% being singletons, with the ten largest covering roughly 1.7%. The V gene is TRBV28, the J gene TRBJ2-7, with 10 bases aligning to TRBD2. This receptor was taken from a young man in good health. Some clones in this sample may be carry-over from other donors' samples. The sequencing input was naive CD8+ T cells from PBMCs. CDR3 loop: CASSFPTSGTVDEQYF. The CDR3 region has the DNA TGTGCCAGCAGTTTCCCCACTAGCGGGACTGTCGACGAGCAGTACTTC. The complete variable domain, with remaining parts taken from reference TRBV28 and TRBJ2-7, reads DVKVTQSSRYLVKRTGEKVFLECVQDMDHENMFWYRQDPGLGLRLIYFSYDVKMKEKGDIPEGYSVSREKKERFSLILESASTNQTSMYLCASSFPTSGTVDEQYFGPGTRLTVT.